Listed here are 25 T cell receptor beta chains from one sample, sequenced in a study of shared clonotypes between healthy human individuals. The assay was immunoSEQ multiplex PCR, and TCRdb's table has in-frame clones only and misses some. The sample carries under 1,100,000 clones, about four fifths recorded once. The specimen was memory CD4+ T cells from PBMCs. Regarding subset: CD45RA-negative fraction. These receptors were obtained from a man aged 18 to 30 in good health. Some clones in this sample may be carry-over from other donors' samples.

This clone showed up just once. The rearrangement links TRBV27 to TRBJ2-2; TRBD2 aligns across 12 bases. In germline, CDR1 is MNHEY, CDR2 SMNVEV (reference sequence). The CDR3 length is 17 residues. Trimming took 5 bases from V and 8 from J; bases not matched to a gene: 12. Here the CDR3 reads CASSTRTSGVVQGELFF. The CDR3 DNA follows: TGTGCCAGCAGTACCAGGACTAGCGGGGTAGTCCAAGGGGAGCTGTTTTTT.

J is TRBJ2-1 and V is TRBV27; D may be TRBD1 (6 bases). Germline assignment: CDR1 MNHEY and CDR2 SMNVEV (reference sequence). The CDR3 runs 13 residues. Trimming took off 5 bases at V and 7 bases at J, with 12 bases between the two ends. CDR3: CASSTQGLNEQFF. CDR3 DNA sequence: TGTGCCAGCAGTACACAGGGTTTAAATGAGCAGTTCTTC.

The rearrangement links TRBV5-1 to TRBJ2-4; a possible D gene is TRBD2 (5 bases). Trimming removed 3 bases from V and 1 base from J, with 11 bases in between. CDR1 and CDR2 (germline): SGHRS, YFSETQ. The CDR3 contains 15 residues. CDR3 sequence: CASSSGGPAKNIQYF. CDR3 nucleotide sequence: TGCGCCAGCAGCTCAGGCGGGCCTGCCAAAAACATTCAGTACTTC.

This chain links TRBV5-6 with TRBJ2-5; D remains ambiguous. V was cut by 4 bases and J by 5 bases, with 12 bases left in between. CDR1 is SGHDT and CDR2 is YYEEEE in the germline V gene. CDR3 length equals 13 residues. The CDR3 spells CASSRPGQETQYF. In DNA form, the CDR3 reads TGTGCCAGCAGCCGGCCCGGTCAGGAGACCCAGTACTTC.

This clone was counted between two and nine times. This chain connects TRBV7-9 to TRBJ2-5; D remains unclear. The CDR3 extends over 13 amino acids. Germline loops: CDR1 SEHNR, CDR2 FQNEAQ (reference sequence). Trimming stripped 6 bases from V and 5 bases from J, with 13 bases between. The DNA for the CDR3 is TGTGCCAGCAGGTCGCAAAAAGGGGAGACCCAGTACTTC. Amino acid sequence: CASRSQKGETQYF.

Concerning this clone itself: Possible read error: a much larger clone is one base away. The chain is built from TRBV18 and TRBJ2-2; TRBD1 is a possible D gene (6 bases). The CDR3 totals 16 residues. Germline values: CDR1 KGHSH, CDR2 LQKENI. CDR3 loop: CARSPQGWANTGELFF. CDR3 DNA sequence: TGTGCCAGATCACCTCAGGGGTGGGCGAACACCGGGGAGCTGTTTTTT.

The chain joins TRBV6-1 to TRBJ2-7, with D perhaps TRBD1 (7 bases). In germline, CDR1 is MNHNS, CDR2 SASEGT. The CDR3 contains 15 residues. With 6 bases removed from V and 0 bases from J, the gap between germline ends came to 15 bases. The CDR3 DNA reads TGTGCCAGCAGGGAGGGGGCAGATACCTCCTACGAGCAGTACTTC. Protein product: CASREGADTSYEQYF.

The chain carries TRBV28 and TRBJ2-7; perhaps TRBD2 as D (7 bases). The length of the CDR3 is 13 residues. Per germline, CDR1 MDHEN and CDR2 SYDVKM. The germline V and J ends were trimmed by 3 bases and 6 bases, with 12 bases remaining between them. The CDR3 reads CASSFGGAGEQYF. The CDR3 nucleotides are TGTGCCAGCAGTTTTGGGGGGGCCGGCGAGCAGTACTTC.

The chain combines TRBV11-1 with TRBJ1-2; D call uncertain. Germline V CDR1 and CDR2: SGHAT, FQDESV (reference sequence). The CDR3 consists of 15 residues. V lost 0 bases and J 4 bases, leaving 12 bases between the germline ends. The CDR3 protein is CASSLASGGSYGYTF. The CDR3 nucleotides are TGTGCCAGCAGCTTAGCGTCGGGCGGCTCCTATGGCTACACCTTC. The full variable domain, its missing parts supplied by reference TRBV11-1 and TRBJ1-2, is EAEVAQSPRYKITEKSQAVAFWCDPISGHATLYWYRQILGQGPELLVQFQDESVVDDSQLPKDRFSAERLKGVDSTLKIQPAELGDSAMYLCASSLASGGSYGYTFGSGTRLTVV.

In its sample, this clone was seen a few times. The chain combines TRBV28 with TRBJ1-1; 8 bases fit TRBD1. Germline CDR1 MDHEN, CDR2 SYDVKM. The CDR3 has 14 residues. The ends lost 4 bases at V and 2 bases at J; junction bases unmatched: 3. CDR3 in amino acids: CASSSTGDNTEAFF. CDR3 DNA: TGTGCCAGCAGTTCGACAGGGGACAACACTGAAGCTTTCTTT.

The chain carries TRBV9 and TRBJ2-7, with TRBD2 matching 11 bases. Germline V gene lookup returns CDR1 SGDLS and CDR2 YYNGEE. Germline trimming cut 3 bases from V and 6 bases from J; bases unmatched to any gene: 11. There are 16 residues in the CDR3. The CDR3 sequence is CASSASIAGGPGEQYF. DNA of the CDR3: TGTGCCAGCAGCGCTTCCATAGCGGGAGGGCCTGGCGAGCAGTACTTC.

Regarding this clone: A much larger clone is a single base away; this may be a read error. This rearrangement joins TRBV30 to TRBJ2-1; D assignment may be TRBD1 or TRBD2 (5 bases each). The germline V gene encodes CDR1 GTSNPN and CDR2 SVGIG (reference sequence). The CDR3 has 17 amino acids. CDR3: CARTGTLKENSYNGQFF. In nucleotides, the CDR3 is TGTGCCCGGACCGGGACCTTGAAAGAAAACTCCTACAATGGGCAGTTCTTC.

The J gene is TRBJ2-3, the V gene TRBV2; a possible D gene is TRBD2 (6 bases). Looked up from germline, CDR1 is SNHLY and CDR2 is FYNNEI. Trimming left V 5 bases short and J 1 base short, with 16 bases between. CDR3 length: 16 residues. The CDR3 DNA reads TGTGCCAGCAGTAGGACCGGGACGGGGGGCACAGATACGCAGTATTTT. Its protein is CASSRTGTGGTDTQYF.

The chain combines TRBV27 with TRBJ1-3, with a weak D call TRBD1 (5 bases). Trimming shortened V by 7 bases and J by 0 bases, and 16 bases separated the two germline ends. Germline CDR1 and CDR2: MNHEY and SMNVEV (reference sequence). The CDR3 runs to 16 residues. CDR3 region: CASMSGQVNSGNTIYF. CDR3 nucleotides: TGTGCCAGCATGTCAGGGCAGGTGAACTCTGGAAACACCATATATTTT.

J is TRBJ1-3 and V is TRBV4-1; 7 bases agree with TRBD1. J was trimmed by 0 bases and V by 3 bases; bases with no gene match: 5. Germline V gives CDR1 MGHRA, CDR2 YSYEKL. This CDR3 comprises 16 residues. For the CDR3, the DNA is TGCGCCAGCAGCCACAACAGGGGCCGCTCTGGAAACACCATATATTTT. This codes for CASSHNRGRSGNTIYF.

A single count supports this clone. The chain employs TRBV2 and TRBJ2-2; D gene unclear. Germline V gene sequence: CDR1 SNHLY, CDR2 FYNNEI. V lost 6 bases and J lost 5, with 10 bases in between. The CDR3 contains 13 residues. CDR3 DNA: TGTGCCAGCAGGGGCCCGGTAACCGGGGAGCTGTTTTTT. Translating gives CASRGPVTGELFF.

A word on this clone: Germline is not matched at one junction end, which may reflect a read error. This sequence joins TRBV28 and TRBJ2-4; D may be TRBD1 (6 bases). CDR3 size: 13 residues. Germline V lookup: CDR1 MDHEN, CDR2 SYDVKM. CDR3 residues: CVSVQGTKNIQYF. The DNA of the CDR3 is TGTGTCAGCGTACAGGGTACCAAAAACATTCAGTACTTC.

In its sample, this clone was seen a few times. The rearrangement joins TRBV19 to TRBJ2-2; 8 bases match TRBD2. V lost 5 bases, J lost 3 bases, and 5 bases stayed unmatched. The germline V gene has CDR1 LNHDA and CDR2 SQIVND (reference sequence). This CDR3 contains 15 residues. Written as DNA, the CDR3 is TGTGCCAGTAGTTCGGGACTAGTATACACCGGGGAGCTGTTTTTT. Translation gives CASSSGLVYTGELFF.

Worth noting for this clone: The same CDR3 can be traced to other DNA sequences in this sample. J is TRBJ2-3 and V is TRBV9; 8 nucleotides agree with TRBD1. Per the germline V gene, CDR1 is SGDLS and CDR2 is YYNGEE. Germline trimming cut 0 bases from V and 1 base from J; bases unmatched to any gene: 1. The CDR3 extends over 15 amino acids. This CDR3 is CASSVEDRGTDTQYF. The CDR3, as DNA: TGTGCCAGCAGCGTAGAGGACAGGGGCACAGATACGCAGTATTTT.

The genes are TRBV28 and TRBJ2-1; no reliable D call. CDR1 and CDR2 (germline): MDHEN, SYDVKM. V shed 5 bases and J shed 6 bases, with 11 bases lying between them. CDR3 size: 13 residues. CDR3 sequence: CASSTRNGNEQFF. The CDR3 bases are TGTGCCAGCAGTACGCGCAATGGCAATGAGCAGTTCTTC.

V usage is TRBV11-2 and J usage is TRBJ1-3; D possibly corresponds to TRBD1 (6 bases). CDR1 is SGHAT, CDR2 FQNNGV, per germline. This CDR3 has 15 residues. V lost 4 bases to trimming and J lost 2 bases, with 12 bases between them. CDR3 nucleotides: TGTGCCAGCAGCTGGGGGCAAATGCCTGGAAACACCATATATTTT. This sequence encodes CASSWGQMPGNTIYF.

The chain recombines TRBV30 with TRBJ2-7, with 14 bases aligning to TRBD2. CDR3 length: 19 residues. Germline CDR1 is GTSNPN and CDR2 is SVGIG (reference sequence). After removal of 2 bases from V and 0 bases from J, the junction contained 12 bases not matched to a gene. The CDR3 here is CAWSTRPGTSGRGSYEQYF. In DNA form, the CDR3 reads TGTGCCTGGAGTACCCGACCCGGGACTAGCGGGAGAGGCTCCTACGAGCAGTACTTC.

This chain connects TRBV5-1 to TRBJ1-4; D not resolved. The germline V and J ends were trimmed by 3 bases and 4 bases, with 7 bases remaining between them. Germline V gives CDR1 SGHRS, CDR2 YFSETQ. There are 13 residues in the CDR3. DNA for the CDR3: TGCGCCAGCAGCTCTGGTTATAATGAAAAACTGTTTTTT. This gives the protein CASSSGYNEKLFF.

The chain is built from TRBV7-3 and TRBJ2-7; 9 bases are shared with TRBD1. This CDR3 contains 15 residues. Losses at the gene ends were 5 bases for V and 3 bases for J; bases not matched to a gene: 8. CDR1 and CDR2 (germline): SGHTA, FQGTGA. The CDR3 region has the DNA TGTGCCAGCAGCACCCTGCCGGGACAGGGCTACGAGCAGTACTTC. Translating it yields CASSTLPGQGYEQYF.

The CDR3 sequence is CASSLWQGYTGNTIYF. As DNA, the CDR3 is TGCGCCAGCAGCTTGTGGCAGGGTTACACTGGAAACACCATATATTTT. This chain links TRBV5-1 with TRBJ1-3, with D perhaps matching TRBD1 (5 bases). Trimming took 1 base from V and 2 from J, leaving 13 bases between them. The CDR3 is made up of 16 amino acids. Germline V gene data show CDR1 as SGHRS and CDR2 as YFSETQ. The whole variable domain, remainder taken from reference TRBV5-1 and TRBJ1-3, is KAGVTQTPRYLIKTRGQQVTLSCSPISGHRSVSWYQQTPGQGLQFLFEYFSETQRNKGNFPGRFSGRQFSNSRSEMNVSTLELGDSALYLCASSLWQGYTGNTIYFGEGSWLTVV.